The text below deals with one TCR beta chain. This entry is derived from a study of sequential checkpoint blockade in melanoma. Treatment indicated: randomized to nivolumab then ipilimumab (arm A) or the reverse (arm B). Clones were sequenced by immunoSEQ multiplex PCR, and TCRdb holds only the in-frame ones, with some missing. The sample contains tens of thousands of clones, around 70% of which appear only once. This CDR3 spans 18 amino acids. Germline V gene sequence: CDR1 LNHDA, CDR2 SQIVND (reference sequence). V was cut by 1 base and J by 1 base, with 17 bases left in between. The chain links TRBV19 to TRBJ2-1; D might be TRBD2 (7 bases). The sequencing here drew on CD8+ T cells sorted from blood (inferred from file names), taken from a patient given nivolumab and ipilimumab in sequence. The TCR comes from a human donor with melanoma. CDR3 sequence (DNA): TGTGCCAGTAGTATAGTGGGGGAAGGGGGGGGGTCCTACAATGAGCAGTTCTTC. Its protein product is CASSIVGEGGGSYNEQFF. The full variable domain, in which reference TRBV19 and TRBJ2-1 provide the parts outside the CDR3, is DGGITQSPKYLFRKEGQNVTLSCEQNLNHDAMYWYRQDPGQGLRLIYYSQIVNDFQKGDIAEGYSVSREKKESFPLTVTSAQKNPTAFYLCASSIVGEGGGSYNEQFFGPGTRLTVL.